This T cell receptor beta chain was recorded in a study of blood T cell repertoires in COVID-19. At the level of the study: The United States, Italy and Spain were the sources of the acute and convalescent COVID-19 samples. The analysed material was cDNA or gDNA that came from T cells, B-cell-depleted T cells, or PBMCs.

Produced via immunoSEQ multiplex PCR; TCRdb's table is partial and in-frame only. The sample includes 50,000 to 70,000 clones, 80% to 95% of them seen just once. Trimming cost V 3 bases and J 7 bases; bases outside gene matches: 5. The germline V gene has CDR1 MGHRA and CDR2 YSYEKL. The CDR3 is made up of 14 amino acids. Sequencing used peripheral blood. The chain recombines TRBV4-1 with TRBJ1-5, with 8 bases identical to TRBD1. This receptor was obtained from a woman of 80 years or more with active COVID-19. CDR3 protein: CASSHGQGTQPQHF. In DNA, the CDR3 is TGCGCCAGCAGCCACGGACAGGGTACCCAGCCCCAGCATTTT.